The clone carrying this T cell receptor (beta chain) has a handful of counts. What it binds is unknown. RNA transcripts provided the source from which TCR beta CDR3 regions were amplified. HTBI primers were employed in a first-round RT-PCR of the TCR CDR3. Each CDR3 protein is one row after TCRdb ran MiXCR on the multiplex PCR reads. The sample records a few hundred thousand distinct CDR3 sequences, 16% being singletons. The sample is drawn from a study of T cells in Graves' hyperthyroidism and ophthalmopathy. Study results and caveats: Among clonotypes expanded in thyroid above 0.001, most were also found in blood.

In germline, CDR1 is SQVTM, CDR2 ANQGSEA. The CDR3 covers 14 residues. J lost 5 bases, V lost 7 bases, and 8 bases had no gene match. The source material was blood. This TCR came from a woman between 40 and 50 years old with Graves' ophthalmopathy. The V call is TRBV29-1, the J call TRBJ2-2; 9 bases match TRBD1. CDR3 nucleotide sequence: TGCAGCGCTGTCCGGGACAGGGAGACCGGGGAGCTGTTTTTT. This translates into CSAVRDRETGELFF.